One sample yielded the 15 T cell receptor beta chains listed below, sequenced in a study of cytomegalovirus exposure and HLA in healthy donors. Use of 60 Vbeta and 13 Jbeta primers characterized the PCR. Method: immunoSEQ multiplex PCR; TCRdb's copy keeps in-frame clones and lacks some. The sample includes 220,000 or so clones, approximately 70% of them seen just once. Material: PBMCs. These receptors originate from a woman aged 25 to 45 in good health and CMV-seronegative.

This clone was seen a few times. J is TRBJ1-3 and V is TRBV25-1, with 7 bases fitting TRBD1. Germline V gives CDR1 MGHDK, CDR2 SYGVNS. The J segment lost 4 bases and the V segment lost 6 bases, leaving 9 bases of the junction unmatched. This CDR3 spans 15 amino acids. This CDR3 is CASSDPTGLGNTIYF. In DNA form, the CDR3 reads TGTGCCAGCAGCGATCCGACAGGGTTAGGAAACACCATATATTTT.

V and J are TRBV12-5 and TRBJ1-2; the D gene is possibly TRBD1 (5 bases). Germline values: CDR1 LGHNT, CDR2 FRNRAP. CDR3 length: 13 residues. Trimming cost V 4 bases and J 8 bases, with 14 bases left between them. CDR3 region: CASGWGGAGGYTF. CDR3 bases: TGTGCTAGTGGTTGGGGAGGGGCCGGGGGCTACACCTTC.

This chain connects TRBV2 to TRBJ1-4, with 8 bases aligning to TRBD1. The CDR3 length is 15 residues. The trim removed 6 bases at V and 3 bases at J, leaving 6 bases unmatched. Germline loops: CDR1 SNHLY, CDR2 FYNNEI. The DNA of the CDR3 is TGTGCCAGCAGAGACAGGGGCCTAGCTAATGAAAAACTGTTTTTT. Protein sequence: CASRDRGLANEKLFF.

The V gene is TRBV2, the J gene TRBJ1-2; 7 bases fit TRBD1. Trimming cost V 4 bases and J 0 bases; bases outside gene matches: 2. The germline V gene encodes CDR1 SNHLY and CDR2 FYNNEI. The CDR3 runs 14 residues. The DNA of the CDR3 is TGTGCCAGCAGTGGGGACAGTTCTAACTATGGCTACACCTTC. Translated, it gives CASSGDSSNYGYTF.

This sequence joins TRBV30 and TRBJ2-5; 8 bases line up with TRBD2. V shed 1 base, J shed 0 bases, and the junction held 10 bases outside the gene matches. The CDR3 totals 17 residues. The V gene's germline CDR1 is GTSNPN and CDR2 SVGIG (reference sequence). The CDR3 loop is CAWSEGAGGPYQETQYF. In DNA form, the CDR3 reads TGTGCCTGGAGTGAAGGGGCGGGGGGCCCTTACCAAGAGACCCAGTACTTC.

The rearrangement links TRBV27 to TRBJ2-1; 10 nucleotides agree with TRBD2. Germline lookup yields CDR1 MNHEY and CDR2 SMNVEV (reference sequence). With V trimmed by 3 bases and J by 9 bases, 2 bases remained unmatched. The CDR3 is made up of 13 amino acids. The DNA for the CDR3 is TGTGCCAGCAGTTTCGGGACTAGCGCTGAGCAGTTCTTC. It specifies CASSFGTSAEQFF.

The chain is built from TRBV6-5 and TRBJ2-6; no firm D call. Germline values: CDR1 MNHEY, CDR2 SVGAGI. V was trimmed by 6 bases and J by 0 bases, leaving 9 bases between them. CDR3 size: 15 residues. The CDR3 DNA reads TGTGCCAGCAGACAACCGTTCTCTGGGGCCAACGTCCTGACTTTC. It translates to CASRQPFSGANVLTF.

The genes are TRBV18 and TRBJ2-1; D is unresolved. Trimming shortened V by 0 bases and J by 1 base, and 7 bases separated the two germline ends. Germline V gives CDR1 KGHSH, CDR2 LQKENI. This CDR3 has 15 residues. The CDR3 loop is CASSPPEESYNEQFF. CDR3 nucleotides: TGTGCCAGCTCACCACCAGAGGAGTCCTACAATGAGCAGTTCTTC.

The V call is TRBV11-3, the J call TRBJ1-5; maybe TRBD1 (5 bases). CDR1 and CDR2 from the germline V gene are SGHNT and YENEEA. Trimming removed 5 bases from V and 3 bases from J, with 8 bases in between. The CDR3 runs to 13 residues. This chain's CDR3 is CASSAGVNQPQHF. The CDR3 DNA is TGTGCCAGCAGCGCGGGGGTCAATCAGCCCCAGCATTTT.

The chain joins TRBV30 to TRBJ1-2; TRBD1 matches 7 bases. CDR1 is GTSNPN, CDR2 SVGIG, per germline (reference sequence). V gave up 3 bases and J gave up 6 bases; unmatched junction bases: 13. The CDR3 extends over 15 amino acids. CDR3 amino acids: CAWRSTGFWRHGYTF. The CDR3 nucleotides are TGTGCCTGGAGGTCGACAGGGTTTTGGAGGCATGGCTACACCTTC.

This chain uses TRBV6-1 with TRBJ2-5; tentatively, D is TRBD1 (6 bases). Trimming took 5 bases from V and 5 from J, leaving 12 bases between them. The CDR3 has 13 amino acids. Germline loops: CDR1 MNHNS, CDR2 SASEGT. The CDR3 nucleotides read TGTGCCAGCAGTCGTCCAGGGGAGGAGACCCAGTACTTC. Translation gives CASSRPGEETQYF.

This clone has more than one count but fewer than ten. The chain couples TRBV11-2 to TRBJ1-4, with TRBD1 as a possible D gene (6 bases). Trimming removed 4 bases from V and 3 bases from J, with 9 bases in between. The CDR3 totals 14 residues. CDR1 and CDR2 from the germline V gene are SGHAT and FQNNGV. Written as DNA, the CDR3 is TGTGCCAGCAGCTGGGGGCGAGCTAATGAAAAACTGTTTTTT. Amino acid sequence: CASSWGRANEKLFF.

The genes are TRBV5-1 and TRBJ1-1; 7 bases align to TRBD1. Germline V gene data show CDR1 as SGHRS and CDR2 as YFSETQ. The CDR3 is made up of 14 amino acids. V was clipped by 0 bases and J by 3 bases; unmatched bases: 2. The CDR3 sequence: CASSLAGQYTEAFF. In DNA form, the CDR3 reads TGCGCCAGCAGCTTGGCGGGACAGTACACTGAAGCTTTCTTT.

V is TRBV15 and J is TRBJ1-1; D is perhaps TRBD1 (5 bases). The germline V gene has CDR1 LNHNV and CDR2 YYDKDF (reference sequence). V lost 0 bases and J 10 bases, leaving 18 bases between the germline ends. This CDR3 spans 15 amino acids. The CDR3: CATSRDQITTVRAFF. The CDR3 DNA follows: TGTGCCACCAGCAGAGATCAAATAACGACAGTTCGAGCTTTCTTT.

This chain links TRBV25-1 with TRBJ2-4; possible D gene TRBD1, 6 bases. This CDR3 is 18 amino acids long. Trimming removed 5 bases at V and 0 bases at J, with 20 bases between. CDR1 is MGHDK, CDR2 SYGVNS, per germline. DNA of the CDR3: TGTGCCAGCAGTACAACCACCGGGACAACTCTAGCCAAAAACATTCAGTACTTC. Translating gives CASSTTTGTTLAKNIQYF.